The rows below give T cell receptor beta chains drawn from one sample of a study of cytomegalovirus exposure and HLA in healthy donors. Assay used: immunoSEQ multiplex PCR; TCRdb lists only in-frame clones, some missing. This table holds roughly 170,000 clones, 84% found once. The sample was PBMCs. The source of these receptors is a man younger than 30 in good health and CMV-seronegative. CDR3s leave out the opening cysteine and the closing phenylalanine or tryptophan.

ASSIGTAYEQY,TRBJ2-7,11,TRBV7-8
ASSWGTGSQPQH,TRBJ1-5,12,TRBV5-1
AWRTFHGYT,TRBJ1-2,9,TRBV30
ASRTGVANTQY,TRBJ2-3,11,TRBV5-1
ASSFRPEQHTIY,TRBJ1-3,12,TRBV5-1
ASSSGELSYEQY,TRBJ2-7,12,TRBV6-4
ASSLSSYEQY,TRBJ2-7,10,TRBV7-9
ASSQRRVSYEQY,TRBJ2-7,12,TRBV6-1
ASSLGGQTVYGYT,TRBJ1-2,13,TRBV28
ASSHRDRHNEQF,TRBJ2-1,12,TRBV4-2
SVEFGLTSNYGYT,TRBJ1-2,13,TRBV29-1
ASSSGQGAREKLF,TRBJ1-4,13,TRBV7-9
ASSPGLAGIRSSYEQY,TRBJ2-7,16,TRBV27
ASSMGTGLQETQY,TRBJ2-5,13,TRBV6-5
ASSELAVGPLH,TRBJ1-6,11,TRBV6-1
ASSFQGYNSPLH,TRBJ1-6,12,TRBV27
ASSVDRDTEAF,TRBJ1-1,11,TRBV7-8
ASSQGPTGELF,TRBJ2-2,11,TRBV4-1
ASSVLAVTDTQY,TRBJ2-3,12,TRBV9